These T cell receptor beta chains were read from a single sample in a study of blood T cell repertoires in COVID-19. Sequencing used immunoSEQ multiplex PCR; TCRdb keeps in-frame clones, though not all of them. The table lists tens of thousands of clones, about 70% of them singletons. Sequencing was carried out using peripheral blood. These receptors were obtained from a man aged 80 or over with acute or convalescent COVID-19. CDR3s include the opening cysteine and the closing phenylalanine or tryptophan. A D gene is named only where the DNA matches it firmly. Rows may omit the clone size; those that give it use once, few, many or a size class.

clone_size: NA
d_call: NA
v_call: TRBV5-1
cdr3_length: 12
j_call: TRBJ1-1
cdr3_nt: TGCGCCAGCAGCCAACAGGGAGCTGAAGCTTTCTTT
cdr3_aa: CASSQQGAEAFF

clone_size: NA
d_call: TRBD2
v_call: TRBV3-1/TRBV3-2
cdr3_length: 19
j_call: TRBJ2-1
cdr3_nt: TGTGCCAGCAGCCAAGATCGGGGACTAGCGGGAGTTCGCCACAATGAGCAGTTCTTC
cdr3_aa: CASSQDRGLAGVRHNEQFF

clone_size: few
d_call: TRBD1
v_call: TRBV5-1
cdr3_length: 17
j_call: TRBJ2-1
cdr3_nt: TGCGCCAGCAGCCCCCTTGCCGGACAGGGGGCAGTCCATGAGCAGTTCTTC
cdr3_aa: CASSPLAGQGAVHEQFF

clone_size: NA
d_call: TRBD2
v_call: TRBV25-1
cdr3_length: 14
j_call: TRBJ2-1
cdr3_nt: TGTGCCACAAGGGGACTAGCGTACTACAATGAGCAGTTCTTC
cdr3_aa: CATRGLAYYNEQFF

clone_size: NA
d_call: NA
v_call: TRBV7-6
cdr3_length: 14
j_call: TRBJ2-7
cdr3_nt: TGTGCCAGCAGCCCGACAGTTACTCTGGGGGAGCAGTACTTC
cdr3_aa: CASSPTVTLGEQYF

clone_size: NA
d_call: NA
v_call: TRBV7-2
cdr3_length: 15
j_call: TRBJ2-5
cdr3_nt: TGTGCCAGCAGCTTAGGGCGCGTGTCCGCCGGGGCCCAGTACTTC
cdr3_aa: CASSLGRVSAGAQYF

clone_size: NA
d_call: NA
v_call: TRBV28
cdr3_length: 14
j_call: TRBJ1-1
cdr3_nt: TGTGCCAGCAGGCGTCCTTTCGGCGGCACTGAAGCTTTCTTT
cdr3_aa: CASRRPFGGTEAFF

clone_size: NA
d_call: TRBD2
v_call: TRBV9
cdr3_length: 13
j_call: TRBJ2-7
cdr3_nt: TGTGCCAGCAGCGCCCGACTAGCCGGCGAGCAGTACTTC
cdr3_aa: CASSARLAGEQYF

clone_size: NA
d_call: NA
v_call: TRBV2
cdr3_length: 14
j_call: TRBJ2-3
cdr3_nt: TGTGCCAGCAGTGTTTTTAGCGGCACAGATACGCAGTATTTT
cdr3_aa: CASSVFSGTDTQYF

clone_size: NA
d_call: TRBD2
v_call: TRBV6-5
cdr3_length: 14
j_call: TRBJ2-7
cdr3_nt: TGTGCCAGCCGCAAAGCTGCGGGAGGCTACGAGCAGTACTTC
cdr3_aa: CASRKAAGGYEQYF

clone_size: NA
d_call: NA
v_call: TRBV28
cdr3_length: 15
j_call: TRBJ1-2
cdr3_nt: TGTGCCAGCAGTTCCTACGTGGGGGCAGACTATGGCTACACCTTC
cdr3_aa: CASSSYVGADYGYTF

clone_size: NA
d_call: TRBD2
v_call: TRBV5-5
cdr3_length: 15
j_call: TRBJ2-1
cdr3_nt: TGTGCCAGCAGCTCCGGGGCAGCGGGAGTTAATGAGCAGTTCTTC
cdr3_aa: CASSSGAAGVNEQFF

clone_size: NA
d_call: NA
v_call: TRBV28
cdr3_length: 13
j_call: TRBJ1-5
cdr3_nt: TGTGCCAGCAGAGTAGCTAGCAATCAGCCCCAGCATTTT
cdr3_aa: CASRVASNQPQHF

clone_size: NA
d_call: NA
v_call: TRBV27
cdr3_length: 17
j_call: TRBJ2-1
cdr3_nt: TGTGCCAGCAGTTCCCCTATAGCTAGCGTTACCCCTAATGAGCAGTTCTTC
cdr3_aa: CASSSPIASVTPNEQFF

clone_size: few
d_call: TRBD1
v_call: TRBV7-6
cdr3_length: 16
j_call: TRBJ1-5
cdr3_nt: TGTGCCAGCAGCTTAGAGAGGGGGCTTGGCAATCAGCCCCAGCATTTT
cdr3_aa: CASSLERGLGNQPQHF

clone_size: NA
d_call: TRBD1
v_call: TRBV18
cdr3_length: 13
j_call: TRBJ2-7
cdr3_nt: TGTGCCAGCTCTCTACAGGGGGGTGGCGAGCAGTACTTC
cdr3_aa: CASSLQGGGEQYF

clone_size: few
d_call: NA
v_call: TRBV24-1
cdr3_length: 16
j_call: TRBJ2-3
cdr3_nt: TGTGCCACCAGTGACGCGGCCCTGGAGGGCGCAGATACGCAGTATTTT
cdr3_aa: CATSDAALEGADTQYF

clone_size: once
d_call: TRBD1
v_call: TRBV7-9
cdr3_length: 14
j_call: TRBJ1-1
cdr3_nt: TGTGCCAGCAGCCCAGGGGGCGCGAGGACTGAAGCTTTCTTT
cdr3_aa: CASSPGGARTEAFF

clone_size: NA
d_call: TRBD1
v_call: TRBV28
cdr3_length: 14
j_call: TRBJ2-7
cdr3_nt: TGTGCCAGCAGTGTAACCGGGACAGGGGCGAGGCAGTACTTC
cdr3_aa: CASSVTGTGARQYF

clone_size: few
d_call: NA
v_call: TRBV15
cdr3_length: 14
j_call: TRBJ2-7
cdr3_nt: TGTGCCACCAGCAGATGGGGGGGACAAGAAGAGCAGTACTTC
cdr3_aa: CATSRWGGQEEQYF

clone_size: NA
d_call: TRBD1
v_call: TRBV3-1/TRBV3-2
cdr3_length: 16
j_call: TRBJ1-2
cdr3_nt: TGTGCCAGCAGCCAAGAGACTCAGCACAGGGGTTATGGCTACACCTTC
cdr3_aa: CASSQETQHRGYGYTF

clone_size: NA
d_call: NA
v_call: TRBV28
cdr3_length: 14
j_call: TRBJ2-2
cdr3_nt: TGTGCCAGCCTACCTTATACGAACACCGGGGAGCTGTTTTTT
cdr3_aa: CASLPYTNTGELFF

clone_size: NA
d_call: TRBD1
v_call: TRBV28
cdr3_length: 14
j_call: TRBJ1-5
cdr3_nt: TGTGCCACTCAGCAGGGGGCAAGCAATCAGCCCCAGCATTTT
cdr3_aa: CATQQGASNQPQHF

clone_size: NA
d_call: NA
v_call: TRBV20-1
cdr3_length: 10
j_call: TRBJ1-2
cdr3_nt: TGCAGTGCCGCAGGATCTGGCTACACCTTC
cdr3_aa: CSAAGSGYTF

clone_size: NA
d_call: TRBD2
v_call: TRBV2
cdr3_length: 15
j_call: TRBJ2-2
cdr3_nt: TGTGCCAGCAGCCGACTAGCGGGAGTGGCCGGGGAGCTGTTTTTT
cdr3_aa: CASSRLAGVAGELFF

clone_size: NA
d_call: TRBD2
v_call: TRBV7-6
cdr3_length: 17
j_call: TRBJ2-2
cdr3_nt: TGTGCCAGCAGCTTAGAACTAGCGGGAGGGCCCGCCGGGGAGCTGTTTTTT
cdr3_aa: CASSLELAGGPAGELFF

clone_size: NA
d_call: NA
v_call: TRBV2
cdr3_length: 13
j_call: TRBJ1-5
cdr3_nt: TGTGCCAGCAGTAACCACAGGGAACAGCCCCAGCATTTT
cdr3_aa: CASSNHREQPQHF

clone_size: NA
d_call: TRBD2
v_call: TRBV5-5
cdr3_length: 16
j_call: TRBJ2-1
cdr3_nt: TGTGCCAGCAGCTCCCTCCCGGCTAGCGGGATCGATGAGCAGTTCTTC
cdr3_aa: CASSSLPASGIDEQFF

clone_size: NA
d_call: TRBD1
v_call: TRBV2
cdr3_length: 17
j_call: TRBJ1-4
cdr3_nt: TGTGCCAGCAGACTCGGACAGGGGGCGCAGACTAATGAAAAACTGTTTTTT
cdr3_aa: CASRLGQGAQTNEKLFF

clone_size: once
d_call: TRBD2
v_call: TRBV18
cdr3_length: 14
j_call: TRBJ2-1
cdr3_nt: TGTGCCAGCTTCTCGGGACTAGGGTACAATGAGCAGTTCTTC
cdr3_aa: CASFSGLGYNEQFF

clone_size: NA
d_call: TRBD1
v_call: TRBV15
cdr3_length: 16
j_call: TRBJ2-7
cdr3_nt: TGTGCCACCAGCAGTAGGACAGGGGACAGCTCCTACGAGCAGTACTTC
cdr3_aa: CATSSRTGDSSYEQYF

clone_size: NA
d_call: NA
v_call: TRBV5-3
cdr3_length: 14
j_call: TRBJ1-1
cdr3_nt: TGTGCCAGAAGCTCGGACTCTGAGGACACTGAAGCTTTCTTT
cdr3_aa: CARSSDSEDTEAFF

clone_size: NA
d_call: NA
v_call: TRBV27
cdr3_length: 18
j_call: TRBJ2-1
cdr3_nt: TGTGCCAGCAGTCCCCCCCTCTTGCGTAGAACCCGCTACAATGAGCAGTTCTTC
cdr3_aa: CASSPPLLRRTRYNEQFF

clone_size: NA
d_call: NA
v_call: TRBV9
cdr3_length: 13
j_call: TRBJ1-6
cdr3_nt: TGTGCCAGCAGCGGGACAGAAAATTCACCCCTCCACTTT
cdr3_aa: CASSGTENSPLHF

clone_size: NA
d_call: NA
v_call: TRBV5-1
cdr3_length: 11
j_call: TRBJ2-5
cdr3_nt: TGCGCCAGCAGGGTGGAGGAGACCCAGTACTTC
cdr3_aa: CASRVEETQYF

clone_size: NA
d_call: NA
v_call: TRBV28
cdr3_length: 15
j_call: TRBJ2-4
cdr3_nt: TGTGCCAGCAGCTTTCGAGGGTTAGCCAAAAACATTCAGTACTTC
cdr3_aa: CASSFRGLAKNIQYF

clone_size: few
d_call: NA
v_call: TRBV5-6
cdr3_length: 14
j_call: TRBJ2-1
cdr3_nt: TGTGCCAGCAGCTTGTTTCAGGCCTACAATGAGCAGTTCTTC
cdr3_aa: CASSLFQAYNEQFF

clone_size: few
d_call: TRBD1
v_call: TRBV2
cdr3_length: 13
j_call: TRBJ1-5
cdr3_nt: TGTGCCAGCATCGGACAGGGCAATCAGCCCCAGCATTTT
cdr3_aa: CASIGQGNQPQHF

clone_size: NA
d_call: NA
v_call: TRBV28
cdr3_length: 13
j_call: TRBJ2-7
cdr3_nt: TGTGCCAGCAGTTTAAGGAACAGCTACGAGCAGTACTTC
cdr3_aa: CASSLRNSYEQYF

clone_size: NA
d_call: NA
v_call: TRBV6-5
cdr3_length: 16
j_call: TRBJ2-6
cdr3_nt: TGTGCCAGCAGTTTCGAAGGGGGCTCTGGGGCCAACGTCCTGACTTTC
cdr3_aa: CASSFEGGSGANVLTF

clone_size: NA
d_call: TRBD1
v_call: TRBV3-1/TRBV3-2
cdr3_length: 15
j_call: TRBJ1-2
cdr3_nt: TGTGCCAGCAGCCAAGTCAACCGGGACAGGAGGGGCTACACCTTC
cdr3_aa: CASSQVNRDRRGYTF

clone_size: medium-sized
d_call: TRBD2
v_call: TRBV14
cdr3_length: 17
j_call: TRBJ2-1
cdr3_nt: TGTGCCAGCAGCCCCCTAATGGTAGCGGGATTTCTCAATGAGCAGTTCTTC
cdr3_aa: CASSPLMVAGFLNEQFF

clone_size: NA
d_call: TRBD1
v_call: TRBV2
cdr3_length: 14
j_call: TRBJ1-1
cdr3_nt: TGTGCCAGTAAGGCGACAGGGGTAGGCCCTGAAGCTTTCTTT
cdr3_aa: CASKATGVGPEAFF

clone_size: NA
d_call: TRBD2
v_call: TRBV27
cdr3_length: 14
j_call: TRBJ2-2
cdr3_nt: TGTGCCAGCAGTCTGGGACTAGCGGGTGGGGAGCTGTTTTTT
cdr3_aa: CASSLGLAGGELFF

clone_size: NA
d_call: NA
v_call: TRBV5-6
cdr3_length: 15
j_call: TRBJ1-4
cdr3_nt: TGTGCCAGCAGCCGGGAAACAGGGACTAATGAAAAACTGTTTTTT
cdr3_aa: CASSRETGTNEKLFF

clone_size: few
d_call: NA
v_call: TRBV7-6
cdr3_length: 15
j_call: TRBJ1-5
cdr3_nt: TGTGCCAGCAGCTACCGGACAACCAGCAATCAGCCCCAGCATTTT
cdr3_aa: CASSYRTTSNQPQHF

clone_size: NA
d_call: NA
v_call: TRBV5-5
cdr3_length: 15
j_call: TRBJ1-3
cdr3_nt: TGTGCCAGCAGCTTGGACCCGCAGGATGGAAACACCATATATTTT
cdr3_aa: CASSLDPQDGNTIYF

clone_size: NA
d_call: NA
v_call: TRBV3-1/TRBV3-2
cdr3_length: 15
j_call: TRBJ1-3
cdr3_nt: TGTGCCAGCAGCCTCACGGCCGGGGCTGGAAACACCATATATTTT
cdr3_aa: CASSLTAGAGNTIYF

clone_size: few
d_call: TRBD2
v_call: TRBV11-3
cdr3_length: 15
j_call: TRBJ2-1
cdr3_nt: TGTGCCAGCAGCTTGGGACTAGCGGTTTACAATGAGCAGTTCTTC
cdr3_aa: CASSLGLAVYNEQFF

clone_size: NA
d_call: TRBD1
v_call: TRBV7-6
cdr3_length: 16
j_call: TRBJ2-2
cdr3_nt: TGTGCCAGCAGCCCCTCGACAGGGTGGGACACCGGGGAGCTGTTTTTT
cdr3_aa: CASSPSTGWDTGELFF

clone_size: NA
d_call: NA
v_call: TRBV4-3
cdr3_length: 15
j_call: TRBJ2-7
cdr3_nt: TGCGCCAGCAGCCAAGGAAGGGCGGGGTTCAACGAGCAGTACTTC
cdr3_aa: CASSQGRAGFNEQYF

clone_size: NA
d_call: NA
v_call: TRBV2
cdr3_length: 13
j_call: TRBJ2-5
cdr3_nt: TGTGCCAGCAGGGCTTCGTACCAAGAGACCCAGTACTTC
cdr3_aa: CASRASYQETQYF

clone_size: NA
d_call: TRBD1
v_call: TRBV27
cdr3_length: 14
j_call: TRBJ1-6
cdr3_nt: TGTGCCAGCAGGAGACAGGGCCGTGATTCACCCCTCCACTTT
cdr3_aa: CASRRQGRDSPLHF

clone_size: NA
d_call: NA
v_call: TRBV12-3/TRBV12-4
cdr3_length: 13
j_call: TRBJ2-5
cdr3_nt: TGTGCCAGCGGTCCGACTCAGTCGGAGACCCAGTACTTC
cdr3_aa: CASGPTQSETQYF

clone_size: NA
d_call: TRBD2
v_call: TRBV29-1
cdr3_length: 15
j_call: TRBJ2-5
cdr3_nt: TGCAGCGTCGGCCCTCTGGGACTAGCGGGAGAGACCCAGTACTTC
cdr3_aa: CSVGPLGLAGETQYF

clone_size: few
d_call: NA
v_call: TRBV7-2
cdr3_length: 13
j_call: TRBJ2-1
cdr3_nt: TGTGCCAGCAGCTTATACTTAGTTAATGAGCAGTTCTTC
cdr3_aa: CASSLYLVNEQFF